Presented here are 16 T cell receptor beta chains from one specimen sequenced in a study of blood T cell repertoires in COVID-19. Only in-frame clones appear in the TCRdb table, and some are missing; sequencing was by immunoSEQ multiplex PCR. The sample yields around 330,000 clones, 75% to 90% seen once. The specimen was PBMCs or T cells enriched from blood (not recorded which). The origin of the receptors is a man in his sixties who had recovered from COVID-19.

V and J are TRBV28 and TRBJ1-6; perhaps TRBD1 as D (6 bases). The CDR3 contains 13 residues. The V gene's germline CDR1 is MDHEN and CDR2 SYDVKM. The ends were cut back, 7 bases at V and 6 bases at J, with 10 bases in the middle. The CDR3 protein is CASTGQPNSPLHF. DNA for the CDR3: TGTGCCAGCACGGGACAACCTAATTCACCCCTCCACTTT.

The CDR3 DNA reads as TGCGCCAGCCCACAGGGTCCGTGGCAGCCCCAGCATTTT. Encoded protein: CASPQGPWQPQHF. The chain links TRBV5-1 to TRBJ1-5; TRBD1 might be the D (6 bases). The V end lost 7 bases, the J end lost 7 bases, and 15 bases lay between the germline ends. The CDR3 covers 13 residues. Germline V gene lookup returns CDR1 SGHRS and CDR2 YFSETQ.

For the CDR3, the DNA is TGTGCCAGCAGACCTACAGGGGCCCACGAGCAGTACTTC. This translates into CASRPTGAHEQYF. The rearrangement uses TRBV2 and TRBJ2-7; TRBD1 matches 7 bases. From germline, CDR1 is SNHLY and CDR2 FYNNEI. The CDR3 contains 13 residues. The trim removed 6 bases at V and 5 bases at J, leaving 7 bases unmatched. Based on the CDR3 plus reference TRBV2 and TRBJ2-7, the full variable domain is EPEVTQTPSHQVTQMGQEVILRCVPISNHLYFYWYRQILGQKVEFLVSFYNNEISEKSEIFDDQFSVERPDGSNFTLKIRSTKLEDSAMYFCASRPTGAHEQYFGPGTRLTVT.

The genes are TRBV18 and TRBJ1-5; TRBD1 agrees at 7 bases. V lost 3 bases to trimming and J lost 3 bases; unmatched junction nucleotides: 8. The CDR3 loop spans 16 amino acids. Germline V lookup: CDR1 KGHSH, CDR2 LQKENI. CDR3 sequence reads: CASSPMGTADNQPQHF. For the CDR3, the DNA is TGTGCCAGCTCACCGATGGGGACAGCGGACAATCAGCCCCAGCATTTT.

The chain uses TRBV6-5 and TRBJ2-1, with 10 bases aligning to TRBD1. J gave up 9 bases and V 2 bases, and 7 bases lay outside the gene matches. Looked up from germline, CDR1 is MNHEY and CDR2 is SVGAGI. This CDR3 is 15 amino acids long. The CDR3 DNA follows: TGTGCCAGCAGTTACCGTAGACAGGGGGCCGGTGAGCAGTTCTTC. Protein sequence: CASSYRRQGAGEQFF.

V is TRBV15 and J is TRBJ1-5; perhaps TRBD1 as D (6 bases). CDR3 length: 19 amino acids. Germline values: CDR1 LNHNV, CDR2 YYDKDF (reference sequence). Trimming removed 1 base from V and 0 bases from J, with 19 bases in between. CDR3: CATSRVWGPNTHSNQPQHF. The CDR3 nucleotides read TGTGCCACCAGCAGAGTTTGGGGGCCCAATACCCATAGCAATCAGCCCCAGCATTTT.

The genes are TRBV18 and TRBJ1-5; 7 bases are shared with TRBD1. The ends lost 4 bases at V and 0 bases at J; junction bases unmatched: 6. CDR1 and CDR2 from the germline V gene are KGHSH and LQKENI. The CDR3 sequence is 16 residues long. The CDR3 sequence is CASSRGQPYSNQPQHF. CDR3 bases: TGTGCCAGCTCACGGGGACAGCCATATAGCAATCAGCCCCAGCATTTT.

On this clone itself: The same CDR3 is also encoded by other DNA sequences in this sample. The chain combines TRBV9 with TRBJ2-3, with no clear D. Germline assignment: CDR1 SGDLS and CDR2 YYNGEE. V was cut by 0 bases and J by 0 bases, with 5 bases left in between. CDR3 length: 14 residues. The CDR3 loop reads CASSVAQSTDTQYF. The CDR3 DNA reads TGTGCCAGCAGCGTAGCACAAAGCACAGATACGCAGTATTTT.

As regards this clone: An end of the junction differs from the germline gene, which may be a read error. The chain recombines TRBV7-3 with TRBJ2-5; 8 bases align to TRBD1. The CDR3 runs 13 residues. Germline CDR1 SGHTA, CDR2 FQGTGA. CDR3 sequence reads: CASSSDREEPQYF. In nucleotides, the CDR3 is TGTGCCAGCAGCTCGGACAGGGAAGAGCCCCAGTACTTC. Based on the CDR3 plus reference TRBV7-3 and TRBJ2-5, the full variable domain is GAGVSQTPSNKVTEKGKYVELRCDPISGHTALYWYRQSLGQGPEFLIYFQGTGAADDSGLPNDRFFAVRPEGSVSTLKIQRTERGDSAVYLCASSSDREEPQYFGPGTRLLVL.

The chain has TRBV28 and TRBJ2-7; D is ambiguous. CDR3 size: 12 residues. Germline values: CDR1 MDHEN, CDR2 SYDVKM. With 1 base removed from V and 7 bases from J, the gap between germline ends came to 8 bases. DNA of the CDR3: TGTGCCAGCAGTTTATCCTACGGGGAGCAGTACTTC. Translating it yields CASSLSYGEQYF.

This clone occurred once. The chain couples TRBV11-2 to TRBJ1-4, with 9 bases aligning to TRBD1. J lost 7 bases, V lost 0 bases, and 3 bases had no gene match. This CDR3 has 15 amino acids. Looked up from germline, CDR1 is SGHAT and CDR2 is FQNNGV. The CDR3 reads CASSLEQGASEKLFF. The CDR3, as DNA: TGTGCCAGCAGCTTAGAACAGGGGGCTAGTGAAAAACTGTTTTTT.

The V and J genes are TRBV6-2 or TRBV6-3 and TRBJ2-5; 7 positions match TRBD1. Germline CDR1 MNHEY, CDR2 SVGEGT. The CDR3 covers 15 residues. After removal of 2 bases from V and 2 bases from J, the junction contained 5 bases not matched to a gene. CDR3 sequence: CASSYVGRGQETQYF. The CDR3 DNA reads TGTGCCAGCAGTTACGTCGGCAGGGGGCAAGAGACCCAGTACTTC.

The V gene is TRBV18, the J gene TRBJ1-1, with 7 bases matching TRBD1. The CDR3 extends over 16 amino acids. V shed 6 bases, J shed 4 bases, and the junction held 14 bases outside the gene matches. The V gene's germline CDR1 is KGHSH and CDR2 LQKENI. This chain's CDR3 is CASSLGQIGSVTEAFF. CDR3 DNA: TGTGCCAGCTCGCTGGGACAGATAGGGTCCGTCACTGAAGCTTTCTTT.

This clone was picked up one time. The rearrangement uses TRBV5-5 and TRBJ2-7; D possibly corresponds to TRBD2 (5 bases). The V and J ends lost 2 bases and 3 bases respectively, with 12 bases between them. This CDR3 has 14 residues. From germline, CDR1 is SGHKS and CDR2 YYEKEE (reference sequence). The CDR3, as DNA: TGTGCCAGCAGCTTAACGAACCGGGGCTACGAGCAGTACTTC. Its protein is CASSLTNRGYEQYF.

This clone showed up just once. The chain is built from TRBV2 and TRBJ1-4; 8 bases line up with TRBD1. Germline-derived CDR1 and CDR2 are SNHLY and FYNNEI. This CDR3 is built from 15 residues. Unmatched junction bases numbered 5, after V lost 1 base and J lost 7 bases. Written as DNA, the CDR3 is TGTGCCAGCAGTGAAGTCAGGGGGCTACGTGAAAAACTGTTTTTT. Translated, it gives CASSEVRGLREKLFF.

CDR3 sequence: CAISAYGTGETQYF. The CDR3 DNA reads as TGTGCCATCAGTGCGTATGGAACAGGGGAGACCCAGTACTTC. The chain is built from TRBV10-3 and TRBJ2-5, with D perhaps TRBD1 (6 bases). V lost 4 bases to trimming and J lost 5 bases, with 14 bases between them. Per the germline V gene, CDR1 is ENHRY and CDR2 is SYGVKD. The CDR3 is 14 amino acids.